One and the same sample provided the 11 T cell receptor beta chains below, sequenced in a study of shared clonotypes between healthy human individuals. TCRdb's table, derived via immunoSEQ multiplex PCR, lists solely in-frame clones and lacks some. The profile shows under 600,000 clones, around 97% of them singletons. Sample: naive CD4+ T cells sorted from blood. Stated subset: CD45RA+ positively selected. These receptors were collected from a woman in her twenties or thirties in good health.

As for this clone: This CDR3 is also generated by other DNA sequences in the sample. The chain has TRBV18 and TRBJ1-5; unclear D gene. CDR1 is KGHSH and CDR2 is LQKENI in the germline V gene. The CDR3 is 13 amino acids. The V end lost 0 bases, the J end lost 1 base, and 1 base lay between the germline ends. The CDR3 DNA reads TGTGCCAGCTCACCACCCAGCAATCAGCCCCAGCATTTT. Translated, it gives CASSPPSNQPQHF.

The chain uses TRBV6-5 and TRBJ2-3, with 11 bases that match TRBD2. J was trimmed by 4 bases and V by 2 bases; bases with no gene match: 5. Germline loops: CDR1 MNHEY, CDR2 SVGAGI. This CDR3 spans 16 amino acids. DNA of the CDR3: TGTGCCAGCAGTTACCAACTAGCGGGAGTCCCAGATACGCAGTATTTT. It translates to CASSYQLAGVPDTQYF.

The chain recombines TRBV6-6 with TRBJ2-3, with 8 bases fitting TRBD2. V lost 4 bases to trimming and J lost 5 bases; unmatched junction nucleotides: 2. This CDR3 is built from 13 residues. Germline CDR1 is MNHNY and CDR2 is SVGAGI (reference sequence). The CDR3 DNA reads TGTGCCAGCAGTTCCGGGAGGGGAGATACGCAGTATTTT. The encoded protein is CASSSGRGDTQYF.

The V call is TRBV25-1, the J call TRBJ1-1, with 9 bases matching TRBD1. V trimming: 8 bases; J trimming: 11 bases; junction bases outside the gene matches: 9. From germline, CDR1 is MGHDK and CDR2 SYGVNS. CDR3 length: 12 residues. The CDR3 loop reads CASGQGQGRAFF. In DNA form, the CDR3 reads TGTGCCAGCGGACAAGGACAGGGGAGGGCTTTCTTT.

The chain carries TRBV6-5 and TRBJ1-5; D uncertain. V gave up 0 bases and J gave up 4 bases, with 10 bases separating them. The CDR3 totals 15 residues. Germline V lookup: CDR1 MNHEY, CDR2 SVGAGI. The CDR3 region has the DNA TGTGCCAGCAGTTACTCAGGCGGGGTGAATCAGCCCCAGCATTTT. Translation gives CASSYSGGVNQPQHF.

The gene calls are TRBV10-1 and TRBJ2-7; D ambiguous. This CDR3 is 13 amino acids long. Germline CDR1 is WNHNN and CDR2 is SYGVQD (reference sequence). The V end lost 6 bases, the J end lost 5 bases, and 14 bases lay between the germline ends. Here the CDR3 reads CASSPRSLNEQYF. In nucleotides, the CDR3 is TGCGCCAGCAGCCCAAGGTCTCTGAACGAGCAGTACTTC.

The rearrangement joins TRBV6-6 to TRBJ2-1; the match to TRBD2 covers 7 bases. Per germline, CDR1 MNHNY and CDR2 SVGAGI (reference sequence). With V trimmed by 6 bases and J by 5 bases, 7 bases remained unmatched. The length of the CDR3 is 14 residues. The CDR3 nucleotides are TGTGCCAGCAGCGCCGGGACTAAAAACAATGAGCAGTTCTTC. Encoded protein: CASSAGTKNNEQFF.

J is TRBJ1-6 and V is TRBV28; the D is unclear. CDR1 is MDHEN, CDR2 SYDVKM, per germline. The CDR3 runs to 16 residues. Trimming stripped 3 bases from V and 14 bases from J, with 23 bases between. In nucleotides, the CDR3 is TGTGCCAGCAGTTTGGGATTCCCGGATGGGATTAGAGCCCTCCACTTT. Protein: CASSLGFPDGIRALHF.

The V and J genes are TRBV7-9 and TRBJ2-5, with D possibly TRBD2 on 6 matching bases. This CDR3 has 19 residues. Germline-derived CDR1 and CDR2 are SEHNR and FQNEAQ (reference sequence). V lost 4 bases and J 9 bases, leaving 33 bases between the germline ends. This chain's CDR3 is CASSSSQYHTSRSGRPQYF. CDR3 sequence (DNA): TGTGCCAGCAGCTCGTCTCAATACCATACTAGCCGGTCCGGGAGACCCCAGTACTTC.

This chain joins TRBV9 and TRBJ2-5; D not resolved. Trimming shortened V by 2 bases and J by 5 bases, and 10 bases separated the two germline ends. Per germline, CDR1 SGDLS and CDR2 YYNGEE. This CDR3 is built from 13 residues. The CDR3: CASSVVVGETQYF. CDR3 DNA: TGTGCCAGCAGCGTCGTAGTGGGGGAGACCCAGTACTTC.

V gene TRBV6-5 combines with J gene TRBJ2-2; weak D call: TRBD2 (6 bases). In germline, CDR1 is MNHEY, CDR2 SVGAGI. Trimming shortened V by 4 bases and J by 4 bases, and 7 bases separated the two germline ends. There are 13 residues in the CDR3. The CDR3 nucleotides are TGTGCCAGCAGTTTACTAGCCACCGGGGAGCTGTTTTTT. Translating it yields CASSLLATGELFF.